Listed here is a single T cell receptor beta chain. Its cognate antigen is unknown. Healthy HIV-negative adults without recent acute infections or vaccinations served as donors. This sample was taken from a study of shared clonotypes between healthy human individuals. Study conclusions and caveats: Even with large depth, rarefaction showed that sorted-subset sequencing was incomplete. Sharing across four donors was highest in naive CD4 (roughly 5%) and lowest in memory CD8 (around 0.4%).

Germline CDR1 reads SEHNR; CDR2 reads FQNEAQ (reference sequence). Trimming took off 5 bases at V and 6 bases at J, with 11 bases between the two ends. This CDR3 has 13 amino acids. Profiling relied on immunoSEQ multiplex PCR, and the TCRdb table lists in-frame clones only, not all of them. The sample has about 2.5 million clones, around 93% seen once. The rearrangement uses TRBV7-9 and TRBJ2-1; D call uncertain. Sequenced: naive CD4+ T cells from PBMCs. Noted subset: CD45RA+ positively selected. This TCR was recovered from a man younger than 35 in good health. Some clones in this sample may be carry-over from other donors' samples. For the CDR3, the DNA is TGTGCCAGCAGCCCCGTGAGCCCCAATGAGCAGTTCTTC. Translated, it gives CASSPVSPNEQFF.